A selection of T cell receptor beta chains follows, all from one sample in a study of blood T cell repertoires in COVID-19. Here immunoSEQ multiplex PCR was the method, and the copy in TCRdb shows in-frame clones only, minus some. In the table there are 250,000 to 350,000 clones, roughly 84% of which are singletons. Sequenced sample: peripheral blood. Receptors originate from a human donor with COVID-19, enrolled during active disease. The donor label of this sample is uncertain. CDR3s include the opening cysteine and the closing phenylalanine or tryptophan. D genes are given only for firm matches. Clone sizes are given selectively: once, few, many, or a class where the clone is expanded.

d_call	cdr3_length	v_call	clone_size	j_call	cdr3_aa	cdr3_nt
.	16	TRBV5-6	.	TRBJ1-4	CASSRIGQLVNEKLFF	TGTGCCAGCAGCCGGATTGGACAGCTTGTTAATGAAAAACTGTTTTTT
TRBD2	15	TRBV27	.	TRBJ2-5	CASSLGASGRETQYF	TGTGCCAGCAGTTTAGGGGCTAGCGGTAGGGAGACCCAGTACTTC
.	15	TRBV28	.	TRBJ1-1	CASSPRDILNTEAFF	TGTGCCAGCAGCCCCCGAGACATACTGAACACTGAAGCTTTCTTT
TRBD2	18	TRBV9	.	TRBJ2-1	CASSGMLAGGGGYNEQFF	TGTGCCAGCAGCGGCATGCTAGCGGGAGGTGGTGGGTACAATGAGCAGTTCTTC
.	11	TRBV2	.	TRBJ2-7	CASSDIYEQYF	TGTGCCAGCAGTGATATCTACGAGCAGTACTTC
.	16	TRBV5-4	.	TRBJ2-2	CASSQSPIGRNGELFF	TGTGCCAGCAGCCAATCTCCGATAGGGAGGAACGGGGAGCTGTTTTTT
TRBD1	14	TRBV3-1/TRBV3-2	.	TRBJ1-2	CASSSREGAYGYTF	TGTGCCAGCAGCTCCCGGGAGGGGGCTTATGGCTACACCTTC
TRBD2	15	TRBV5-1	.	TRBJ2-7	CASSRSGGNSYEQYF	TGCGCCAGCAGTCGGTCGGGGGGGAACTCCTACGAGCAGTACTTC
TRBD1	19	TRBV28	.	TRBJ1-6	CASSNWDRGIVGVHSPLHF	TGTGCCAGCAGTAATTGGGACAGGGGGATCGTGGGTGTCCATTCACCCCTCCACTTT
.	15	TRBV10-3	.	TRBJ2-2	CATWTETSNTGELFF	TGTGCCACTTGGACAGAAACCTCGAACACCGGGGAGCTGTTTTTT
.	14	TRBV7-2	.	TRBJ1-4	CASSPLPPLTGLFF	TGTGCCAGCAGCCCGCTCCCCCCCCTAACTGGACTGTTTTTT
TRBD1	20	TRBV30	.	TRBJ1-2	CAWSAPYPGQGAPLNYGYTF	TGTGCCTGGAGTGCGCCCTATCCCGGACAGGGGGCCCCCCTTAACTATGGCTACACCTTC
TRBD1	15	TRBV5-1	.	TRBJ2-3	CASSLAGQGTDTQYF	TGCGCCAGCAGCTTGGCCGGACAGGGCACAGATACGCAGTATTTT
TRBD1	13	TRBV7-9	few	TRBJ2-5	CASSLTGEETQYF	TGTGCCAGCAGTTTGACAGGGGAAGAGACCCAGTACTTC
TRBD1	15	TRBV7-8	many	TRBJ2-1	CASSRGQGVVNEQFF	TGTGCCAGCAGCCGTGGACAGGGGGTTGTAAATGAGCAGTTCTTC
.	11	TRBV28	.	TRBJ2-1	CASSLRDEQFF	TGTGCCAGCAGTCTTCGGGATGAGCAGTTCTTC
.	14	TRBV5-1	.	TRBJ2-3	CASSFLISTDTQYF	TGCGCCAGCAGCTTCCTAATTAGCACAGATACGCAGTATTTT
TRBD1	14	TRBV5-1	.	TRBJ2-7	CASSSGTGSYEQYF	TGCGCCAGCAGCTCCGGGACAGGGTCCTACGAGCAGTACTTC
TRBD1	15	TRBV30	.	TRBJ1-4	CAWSYKDRRNEKLFF	TGTGCCTGGAGTTATAAGGACAGGAGGAATGAAAAACTGTTTTTT
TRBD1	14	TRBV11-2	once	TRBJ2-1	CASSSGQASGEQFF	TGTGCCAGCAGCTCGGGACAGGCCTCGGGTGAGCAGTTCTTC
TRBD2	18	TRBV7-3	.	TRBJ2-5	CASSYGLAGGSEGETQYF	TGTGCCAGCAGCTACGGACTAGCGGGAGGCTCGGAGGGAGAGACCCAGTACTTC
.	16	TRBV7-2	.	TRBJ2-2	CASSLAANRNTGELFF	TGTGCCAGCAGCTTAGCAGCGAACCGGAACACCGGGGAGCTGTTTTTT
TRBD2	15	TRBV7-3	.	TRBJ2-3	CASSLVLAGTDTQYF	TGTGCCAGCAGCTTAGTACTAGCGGGAACAGATACGCAGTATTTT
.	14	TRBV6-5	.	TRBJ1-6	CASSYVTGNSPLHF	TGTGCCAGCAGTTACGTAACAGGCAATTCACCCCTCCACTTT
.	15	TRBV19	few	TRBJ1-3	CASSTIVATGNTIYF	TGTGCCAGTAGTACTATAGTTGCCACCGGAAACACCATATATTTT
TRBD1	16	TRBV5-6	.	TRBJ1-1	CASSLWVGGEGTEAFF	TGTGCCAGCAGCTTGTGGGTAGGGGGCGAGGGCACTGAAGCTTTCTTT
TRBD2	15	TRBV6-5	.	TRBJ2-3	CASSSVAGIRNTQYF	TGTGCCAGCAGTTCCGTAGCGGGAATAAGGAATACGCAGTATTTT
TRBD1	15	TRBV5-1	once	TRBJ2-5	CASSSGTVAGETQYF	TGCGCCAGCAGCTCAGGGACAGTGGCCGGGGAGACCCAGTACTTC
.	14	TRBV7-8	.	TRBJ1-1	CASSEDSTPTEAFF	TGTGCCAGCAGCGAGGACTCCACCCCCACTGAAGCTTTCTTT